One and the same sample provided the 10 T cell receptor beta chains below, sequenced in a study of Tregs in tolerant kidney transplant recipients. Sequenced by immunoSEQ multiplex PCR; TCRdb stores in-frame clones only, minus some. This sample has some 56,000 clones, with about nine tenths found just once. Mixed chimerism was transient after nonmyeloablative marrow transplants from related graft donors. Material: CD8+ T cells from blood (PBMCs), obtained 24 months after the transplant. Receptors were obtained from a human patient who received a combined kidney and bone marrow transplant. Some T cells here may be from the graft donor.

The chain combines TRBV29-1 with TRBJ2-7, with D perhaps TRBD2 (6 bases). Between the trimmed V and J ends, which lost 7 bases and 0 bases, there was a span of 16 bases. This CDR3 contains 14 residues. Germline V gene sequence: CDR1 SQVTM, CDR2 ANQGSEA. CDR3 bases: TGCAGCGCCCTACTAGCTGGGACCTCCTACGAGCAGTACTTC. Its protein product is CSALLAGTSYEQYF.

The chain employs TRBV5-1 and TRBJ2-2; TRBD1 is a possible D gene (5 bases). Between the trimmed V and J ends, which lost 1 base and 3 bases, there was a span of 16 bases. The CDR3 extends over 17 amino acids. The germline CDR1 and CDR2 sequences are SGHRS and YFSETQ. CDR3 sequence reads: CASSLQGVGWDTGELFF. The DNA for the CDR3 is TGCGCCAGCAGCTTGCAGGGCGTCGGTTGGGACACCGGGGAGCTGTTTTTT.

This chain joins TRBV25-1 and TRBJ2-1; possible D gene TRBD2, 5 bases. Trimming removed 3 bases at V and 6 bases at J, with 18 bases between. CDR1 is MGHDK and CDR2 is SYGVNS in the germline V gene. The CDR3 length is 16 residues. The DNA for the CDR3 is TGTGCCAGCAGTGATGGAGATGGGAGAATACTCAATGAGCAGTTCTTC. This encodes CASSDGDGRILNEQFF.

V usage is TRBV19 and J usage is TRBJ2-3; weak D call: TRBD2 (5 bases). V shed 6 bases and J shed 8 bases, with 15 bases lying between them. CDR3 length: 13 residues. CDR1 LNHDA and CDR2 SQIVND come from the germline V gene (reference sequence). The CDR3 region has the DNA TGTGCCAGTAGCATTATGCTACGGGGTACGCAGTATTTT. This translates into CASSIMLRGTQYF.

The chain employs TRBV7-2 and TRBJ2-7; 7 nucleotides agree with TRBD2. Germline V gene sequence: CDR1 SGHTA, CDR2 FQGNSA. V shed 4 bases, J shed 4 bases, and the junction held 4 bases outside the gene matches. The CDR3 covers 13 residues. CDR3 coding DNA: TGTGCCAGCAGCTCAGCAGCGGGGTACGAGCAGTACTTC. Translating gives CASSSAAGYEQYF.

Worth noting for this clone: Germline and junction disagree at one end, which may indicate a read error. The chain has TRBV27 and TRBJ2-1; no clear D. Germline lookup yields CDR1 MNHEY and CDR2 SMNVEV (reference sequence). The CDR3 length is 14 residues. The CDR3 DNA reads as TGTGCCAGCAGTTCCATCGACTCCTTCAATGAGCAGTTCTTC. This gives the protein CASSSIDSFNEQFF.

V and J are TRBV27 and TRBJ1-1; D unclear. V gave up 4 bases and J gave up 6 bases, with 3 bases separating them. The length of the CDR3 is 10 residues. Germline V CDR1 and CDR2: MNHEY, SMNVEV (reference sequence). The CDR3 protein is CASSSAEAFF. The CDR3 nucleotides read TGTGCCAGCAGTTCAGCTGAAGCTTTCTTT.

V usage is TRBV5-6 and J usage is TRBJ1-2, with 8 bases aligning to TRBD1. After removal of 4 bases from V and 5 bases from J, the junction contained 4 bases not matched to a gene. The CDR3 sequence is 13 residues long. Germline V gene lookup returns CDR1 SGHDT and CDR2 YYEEEE. This chain's CDR3 is CASSRGQAYGYTF. CDR3 DNA sequence: TGTGCCAGCAGCAGGGGACAGGCGTATGGCTACACCTTC.

This sequence joins TRBV7-9 and TRBJ2-1; 10 bases line up with TRBD1. This CDR3 has 16 residues. Germline V gives CDR1 SEHNR, CDR2 FQNEAQ (reference sequence). Germline trimming cut 6 bases from V and 0 bases from J; bases unmatched to any gene: 5. The CDR3 DNA sequence: TGTGCCAGCAGACCCCGGGACAGGGGCTCCTACAATGAGCAGTTCTTC. Translated, it gives CASRPRDRGSYNEQFF.

The chain couples TRBV7-2 to TRBJ2-1, with 11 bases lining up with TRBD2. CDR3 size: 19 residues. Trimming at V came to 8 bases and at J to 2 bases, leaving 17 bases not matched to a gene. CDR1 and CDR2 (germline): SGHTA, FQGNSA. The CDR3 nucleotides read TGTGCCAGCGGGCTCTGGGCTAGCGGGGGGTATAGAGCCTACAATGAGCAGTTCTTC. Translating gives CASGLWASGGYRAYNEQFF.